This T cell receptor (beta chain) was sequenced during a study of blood T cell repertoires in COVID-19. The protocol was immunoSEQ multiplex PCR, while the TCRdb copy is restricted to in-frame clones and leaves out a portion. The sample comprises approximately 350,000 clones, roughly nine tenths of which are singletons, and approximately 1% rests with the top ten. This CDR3 spans 16 amino acids. This chain joins TRBV12-1 and TRBJ2-7; the tabulated D call, TRBD2, remains unverified against the DNA. TRBV12-1 is described as a pseudogene. This clonotype originated in a man aged 18-30 years who had recovered from COVID-19. The sample comprised PBMCs or T cells enriched from blood (not recorded which). This CDR3 is CASSPTREPSSYEQYF. CDR3 coding DNA: TGTGCCAGCAGCCCGACCCGGGAACCGAGCTCCTACGAGCAGTACTTC.